This T cell receptor (beta chain) was profiled in a study of beta chain features in type 1 diabetes. Findings and caveats of the study: Type 1 diabetes patients had TCRB CDR3s that were shorter (moderately but significantly so) in all four CD4+ subsets. Reduced insertions and increased deletions marked VDJ junctions in type 1 diabetes patients. cDNA sequencing could over-represent cells with high TCR expression.

Expressed TCRB transcripts were sequenced, since all the RNA that had been isolated was reverse transcribed. The protocol was immunoSEQ multiplex PCR, while the TCRdb copy is restricted to in-frame clones and leaves out a portion. The repertoire holds over 200,000 clones, with about a tenth as singletons. A remark on this clone: The antigen remains undetermined.

The sequence derives from a man aged 25-40 years with type 1 diabetes. Sequenced: naive CD4+ T cells from blood.

The CDR3 nucleotides are TGCGCCAGCAGCTCAGGCAGGGGGGATTCACCCCTCCACTTT. Its protein product is CASSSGRGDSPLHF. The gene calls are TRBV5-1 and TRBJ1-6, with 7 nucleotides matching TRBD1. The CDR3 is 14 residues long. CDR1 SGHRS and CDR2 YFSETQ come from the germline V gene. V gave up 3 bases and J gave up 8 bases; unmatched junction bases: 5.